The 21 T cell receptor beta chains below were found in one sample sequenced in a study of blood T cells in healthy people across ages. Together with a sample-barcoded 5' primer, a J-beta primer mix was included in a second PCR lasting roughly 6 to 12 cycles. TCRdb redid the calling of the 5' RACE reads with MiXCR, one entry per CDR3 protein. This sample has 1.4 million or so distinct CDR3 sequences; approximately 43% occur once, and the top ten carry about 4.1%. What was sequenced was blood. These receptors were taken from a young woman in good health.

In its sample, this clonotype was seen many times. This sequence joins TRBV12-3 or TRBV12-4 and TRBJ2-7; D may be TRBD1 (6 bases). Trimming stripped 3 bases from V and 1 base from J, with 13 bases between. The CDR3 extends over 15 amino acids. DNA of the CDR3: TGTGCCAGCAGTTTGTGGGACACGGGTTCCTACGAGCAGTACTTC. It codes for CASSLWDTGSYEQYF.

The chain carries TRBV6-5 and TRBJ1-2; D ambiguous. This CDR3 contains 11 residues. Trimming removed 7 bases from V and 8 bases from J, with 11 bases in between. Per germline, CDR1 MNHEY and CDR2 SVGAGI. The CDR3 coding sequence is TGTGCCAGCAAAAACCCGAAGGGCTACACCTTC. Protein: CASKNPKGYTF.

In regard to this clonotype: An end of the junction differs from the germline gene, which may be a read error. V and J are TRBV20-1 and TRBJ2-4, with 9 positions matching TRBD2. The germline gives CDR1 DFQATT, CDR2 SNEGSKA (reference sequence). The CDR3 runs to 14 residues. CDR3 nucleotide sequence: TGCAGTGCTACTTTAGCGGGAGCCCAAAACATTCAGTACTTC. This translates into CSATLAGAQNIQYF.

The chain carries TRBV3-1 and TRBJ1-1; no clear D. Germline V gene sequence: CDR1 LGHDT, CDR2 YNNKEL (reference sequence). This CDR3 contains 15 residues. Deletions cut 3 bases from V and 0 bases from J, with 11 bases between. The CDR3 DNA reads TGTGCCAGCAGCCATCTCGGAAATCTGAACACTGAAGCTTTCTTT. It is translated as CASSHLGNLNTEAFF.

Notes on this clonotype: The junction departs from germline at one end; a sequencing error may be responsible. The chain is built from TRBV7-9 and TRBJ2-7; TRBD2 agrees at 7 bases. The V gene's germline CDR1 is SEHNR and CDR2 FQNEAQ (reference sequence). The CDR3 covers 14 residues. The CDR3: CASSLVASGYGQYF. In DNA form, the CDR3 reads TGTGCCAGCAGCTTAGTGGCTAGCGGCTACGGGCAGTACTTC.

The gene calls are TRBV9 and TRBJ2-1, with a tentative D call TRBD2 (6 bases). This CDR3 is built from 13 residues. Looked up from germline, CDR1 is SGDLS and CDR2 is YYNGEE. V gave up 6 bases and J gave up 5 bases, with 12 bases separating them. The CDR3 protein is CASKGLPHNEQFF. The CDR3 bases are TGTGCCAGCAAGGGACTCCCCCACAATGAGCAGTTCTTC.

The V and J genes are TRBV28 and TRBJ2-3; D not certain. From germline, CDR1 is MDHEN and CDR2 SYDVKM. Trimming removed 8 bases at V and 0 bases at J, with 9 bases between. This CDR3 is built from 13 residues. The CDR3 loop is CASLDGSTDTQYF. The CDR3 coding sequence is TGTGCCAGCCTGGACGGTAGCACAGATACGCAGTATTTT.

This clonotype occurred once. This rearrangement joins TRBV7-9 to TRBJ1-4, with 8 bases that match TRBD1. This CDR3 contains 15 residues. After removal of 4 bases from V and 3 bases from J, the junction contained 4 bases not matched to a gene. Germline CDR1 and CDR2: SEHNR and FQNEAQ (reference sequence). The DNA for the CDR3 is TGTGCCAGCAGCTCCTACAGGGGGGCTAATGAAAAACTGTTTTTT. It codes for CASSSYRGANEKLFF.

This chain uses TRBV7-3 with TRBJ1-4; no clear D. The V end lost 3 bases, the J end lost 0 bases, and 8 bases lay between the germline ends. Germline V gene sequence: CDR1 SGHTA, CDR2 FQGTGA. The length of the CDR3 is 15 residues. CDR3 region: CASSLGPTTNEKLFF. For the CDR3, the DNA is TGTGCCAGCAGCTTGGGCCCAACAACTAATGAAAAACTGTTTTTT.

The chain links TRBV28 to TRBJ1-4; D is perhaps TRBD1 (5 bases). Trimming removed 4 bases from V and 8 bases from J, with 17 bases in between. Germline CDR1 reads MDHEN; CDR2 reads SYDVKM. This CDR3 has 15 amino acids. This CDR3 reads CASSYGGVGGEKLFF. CDR3 nucleotide sequence: TGTGCCAGCAGTTACGGGGGGGTAGGCGGCGAAAAACTGTTTTTT.

This clonotype was seen a handful of times. The junction differs from germline at one of its ends, possibly a read error. This CDR3 is CASSLLASSTDTQYF. For the CDR3, the DNA is TGCGCCAGCAGCTTGCTAGCTTCGAGCACAGATACGCAGTATTTT. This chain joins TRBV27 and TRBJ2-3, with D perhaps TRBD2 (5 bases). The CDR3 extends over 15 amino acids. Germline V CDR1 and CDR2: MNHEY, SMNVEV (reference sequence).

This clonotype was counted a single time. The chain recombines TRBV5-1 with TRBJ2-7, with a weak D call TRBD1 (5 bases). This CDR3 is 13 amino acids long. V was pared by 4 bases and J by 3 bases, with 11 bases between. CDR1 and CDR2 (germline): SGHRS, YFSETQ. DNA for the CDR3: TGCGCCAGCAGCCGACAGACCGACTACGAGCAGTACTTC. Its translation is CASSRQTDYEQYF.

V and J are TRBV6-2 or TRBV6-3 and TRBJ2-7; D assignment may be TRBD1 or TRBD2 (5 bases each). Germline V gene data show CDR1 as MNHEY and CDR2 as SVGEGT. V was pared by 4 bases and J by 3 bases, with 16 bases between. This CDR3 spans 15 amino acids. CDR3 loop: CASSSLTRGLYEQYF. Written as DNA, the CDR3 is TGTGCCAGCAGTTCCCTGACCCGGGGCCTCTACGAGCAGTACTTC.

With respect to this clonotype: The junction and the germline gene differ at one end; a read error may be behind it. The V and J genes are TRBV29-1 and TRBJ2-3; no reliable D call. From germline, CDR1 is SQVTM and CDR2 ANQGSEA. CDR3 length: 13 amino acids. The CDR3 DNA reads as TGCAGCGTTGTTCTGGGTAGCACAGATACGCGGTATTTT. It encodes CSVVLGSTDTRYF.

This clonotype has a handful of counts. The CDR3 region is CASSQDWPPGGTDTQYF. In DNA form, the CDR3 reads TGTGCCAGCAGCCAAGATTGGCCCCCGGGGGGCACAGATACGCAGTATTTT. The rearrangement uses TRBV4-2 and TRBJ2-3; possible D gene TRBD2, 6 bases. V lost 0 bases, J lost 1 base, and 14 bases lay in between. This CDR3 is built from 17 residues. Germline-derived CDR1 and CDR2 are LGHNA and YNFKEQ.

This clonotype was seen a few times. V usage is TRBV20-1 and J usage is TRBJ1-2, with TRBD1 matching 8 bases. The CDR3 consists of 13 residues. Germline-derived CDR1 and CDR2 are DFQATT and SNEGSKA (reference sequence). With 4 bases clipped from V and 4 bases from J, the junction kept 5 bases outside the gene matches. The CDR3: CSAMDRESYGYTF. CDR3 nucleotides: TGCAGTGCTATGGACAGGGAAAGCTATGGCTACACCTTC.

This sequence joins TRBV29-1 and TRBJ1-1; D possibly corresponds to TRBD1 (6 bases). CDR1 SQVTM and CDR2 ANQGSEA come from the germline V gene. V was trimmed by 6 bases and J by 6 bases, leaving 23 bases between them. The CDR3 contains 15 residues. CDR3 DNA sequence: TGCAGCGTGAAACAGGGTTACCTAACCCGGTCTGAAGCTTTCTTT. Translation gives CSVKQGYLTRSEAFF.

The V call is TRBV9, the J call TRBJ2-1; the match to TRBD1 covers 7 bases. Germline loops: CDR1 SGDLS, CDR2 YYNGEE. This CDR3 has 15 amino acids. The J segment lost 6 bases and the V segment lost 0 bases, leaving 6 bases of the junction unmatched. The CDR3 coding sequence is TGTGCCAGCAGCGTAGGAGGGGGCGCACTCAATGAGCAGTTCTTC. Its translation is CASSVGGGALNEQFF.

V is TRBV7-2 and J is TRBJ2-7; D not resolved. The V gene's germline CDR1 is SGHTA and CDR2 FQGNSA. CDR3 size: 15 residues. Trimming stripped 5 bases from V and 0 bases from J, with 14 bases between. The CDR3 loop reads CASSTSASISYEQYF. CDR3 in DNA: TGTGCCAGCAGCACGAGCGCCTCGATCTCCTACGAGCAGTACTTC.

This CDR3 is CATSTGHPSGNTIYF. The CDR3 coding sequence is TGTGCCACCTCGACAGGGCATCCCTCTGGAAACACCATATATTTT. The V gene is TRBV7-9, the J gene TRBJ1-3, with TRBD1 identical over 7 bases. The ends lost 10 bases at V and 0 bases at J; junction bases unmatched: 9. This CDR3 is built from 15 residues. The germline gives CDR1 SEHNR, CDR2 FQNEAQ (reference sequence).

A few counts support this clonotype. V usage is TRBV6-2 or TRBV6-3 and J usage is TRBJ2-1; 11 bases match TRBD2. CDR3 length equals 14 residues. The germline V gene has CDR1 MNHEY and CDR2 SVGEGT. Trimming removed 6 bases from V and 5 bases from J; junction bases left unmatched: 3. The chain's CDR3 is CASSRGLADNEQFF. CDR3 coding DNA: TGTGCCAGCAGCAGGGGACTAGCGGACAATGAGCAGTTCTTC.